This T cell receptor beta chain appears in the sequencing data of a study of CD8 T cells in Susac syndrome. The CDR3 has 15 residues. The V end lost 4 bases, the J end lost 2 bases, and 12 bases lay between the germline ends. In germline, CDR1 is SGHDN, CDR2 FVKESK. The authors reverse transcribed roughly 0.5 to 1 ug RNA with random hexamers. One entry per CDR3 protein results from TCRdb running MiXCR on the immunoSEQ multiplex PCR reads. The sample lists roughly 400,000 distinct CDR3 sequences, more than 80% occurring once. This clonotype was obtained from a human donor with multiple sclerosis. Sequenced: CD8+ T cells from PBMCs. The rearrangement links TRBV14 to TRBJ2-1; a weak D match, TRBD2 (6 bases). CDR3 loop: CASSLIAAPYNEQFF. The CDR3 DNA reads TGTGCCAGCAGCCTAATAGCGGCACCCTACAATGAGCAGTTCTTC. Using reference TRBV14 and TRBJ2-1 for the parts outside the CDR3, the full variable domain is EAGVTQFPSHSVIEKGQTVTLRCDPISGHDNLYWYRRVMGKEIKFLLHFVKESKQDESGMPNNRFLAERTGGTYSTLKVQPAELEDSGVYFCASSLIAAPYNEQFFGPGTRLTVL.